Below, one TCR beta chain is given with its context. Trimming cost V 6 bases and J 0 bases, with 9 bases left between them. CDR1 is KGHSH and CDR2 is LQKENI in the germline V gene. The CDR3 sequence is 14 residues long. The data belong to a study of blood T cell repertoires in COVID-19. In the original analysis: Scientists estimated how many nucleated cells there were by amplifying reference gene primers. Sequencing was performed with immunoSEQ multiplex PCR; in TCRdb, only in-frame clones are kept and a portion is missing. D and trimming were read from the DNA, whereas the V and J calls and clone size are those reported in that table. The sample contains fewer than 150,000 clones, 78% of which appear only once.

The chain carries TRBV18 and TRBJ1-5; D is undetermined. The receptor was derived from a man between 65 and 80 years old with acute or convalescent COVID-19. The sample was peripheral blood. CDR3: CASSPGDSNQPQHF. The CDR3 DNA follows: TGTGCCAGCTCCCCCGGGGATAGCAATCAGCCCCAGCATTTT.